This T cell receptor beta chain originates from a study of blood T cells in healthy people across ages. General study points: Long-lived donors had more naive CD4+ cells and higher diversity than aged donors.

Trimming took off 6 bases at V and 6 bases at J, with 17 bases between the two ends. The CDR3 contains 15 residues. Germline V gene data show CDR1 as MNHNS and CDR2 as SASEGT. Combining a sample-barcoded 5' primer with a J-beta primer mix, a second PCR ran for about 7 to 11 cycles. TCRdb reprocessed the 5' RACE reads with MiXCR, giving one entry per CDR3 protein. The repertoire holds 650,000 to 800,000 distinct CDR3 sequences, 45% to 60% seen once, with about 13% in the top ten. This clonotype was counted a few times. As yet, its antigen is unknown. This sequence originates from an elderly woman in good health. Sample: blood. This chain joins TRBV6-1 and TRBJ2-2, with D perhaps TRBD2 (5 bases). The CDR3 reads CASRSGLRSAGELFF. The CDR3 region has the DNA TGTGCCAGCAGGAGCGGATTACGCTCAGCCGGGGAGCTGTTTTTT.